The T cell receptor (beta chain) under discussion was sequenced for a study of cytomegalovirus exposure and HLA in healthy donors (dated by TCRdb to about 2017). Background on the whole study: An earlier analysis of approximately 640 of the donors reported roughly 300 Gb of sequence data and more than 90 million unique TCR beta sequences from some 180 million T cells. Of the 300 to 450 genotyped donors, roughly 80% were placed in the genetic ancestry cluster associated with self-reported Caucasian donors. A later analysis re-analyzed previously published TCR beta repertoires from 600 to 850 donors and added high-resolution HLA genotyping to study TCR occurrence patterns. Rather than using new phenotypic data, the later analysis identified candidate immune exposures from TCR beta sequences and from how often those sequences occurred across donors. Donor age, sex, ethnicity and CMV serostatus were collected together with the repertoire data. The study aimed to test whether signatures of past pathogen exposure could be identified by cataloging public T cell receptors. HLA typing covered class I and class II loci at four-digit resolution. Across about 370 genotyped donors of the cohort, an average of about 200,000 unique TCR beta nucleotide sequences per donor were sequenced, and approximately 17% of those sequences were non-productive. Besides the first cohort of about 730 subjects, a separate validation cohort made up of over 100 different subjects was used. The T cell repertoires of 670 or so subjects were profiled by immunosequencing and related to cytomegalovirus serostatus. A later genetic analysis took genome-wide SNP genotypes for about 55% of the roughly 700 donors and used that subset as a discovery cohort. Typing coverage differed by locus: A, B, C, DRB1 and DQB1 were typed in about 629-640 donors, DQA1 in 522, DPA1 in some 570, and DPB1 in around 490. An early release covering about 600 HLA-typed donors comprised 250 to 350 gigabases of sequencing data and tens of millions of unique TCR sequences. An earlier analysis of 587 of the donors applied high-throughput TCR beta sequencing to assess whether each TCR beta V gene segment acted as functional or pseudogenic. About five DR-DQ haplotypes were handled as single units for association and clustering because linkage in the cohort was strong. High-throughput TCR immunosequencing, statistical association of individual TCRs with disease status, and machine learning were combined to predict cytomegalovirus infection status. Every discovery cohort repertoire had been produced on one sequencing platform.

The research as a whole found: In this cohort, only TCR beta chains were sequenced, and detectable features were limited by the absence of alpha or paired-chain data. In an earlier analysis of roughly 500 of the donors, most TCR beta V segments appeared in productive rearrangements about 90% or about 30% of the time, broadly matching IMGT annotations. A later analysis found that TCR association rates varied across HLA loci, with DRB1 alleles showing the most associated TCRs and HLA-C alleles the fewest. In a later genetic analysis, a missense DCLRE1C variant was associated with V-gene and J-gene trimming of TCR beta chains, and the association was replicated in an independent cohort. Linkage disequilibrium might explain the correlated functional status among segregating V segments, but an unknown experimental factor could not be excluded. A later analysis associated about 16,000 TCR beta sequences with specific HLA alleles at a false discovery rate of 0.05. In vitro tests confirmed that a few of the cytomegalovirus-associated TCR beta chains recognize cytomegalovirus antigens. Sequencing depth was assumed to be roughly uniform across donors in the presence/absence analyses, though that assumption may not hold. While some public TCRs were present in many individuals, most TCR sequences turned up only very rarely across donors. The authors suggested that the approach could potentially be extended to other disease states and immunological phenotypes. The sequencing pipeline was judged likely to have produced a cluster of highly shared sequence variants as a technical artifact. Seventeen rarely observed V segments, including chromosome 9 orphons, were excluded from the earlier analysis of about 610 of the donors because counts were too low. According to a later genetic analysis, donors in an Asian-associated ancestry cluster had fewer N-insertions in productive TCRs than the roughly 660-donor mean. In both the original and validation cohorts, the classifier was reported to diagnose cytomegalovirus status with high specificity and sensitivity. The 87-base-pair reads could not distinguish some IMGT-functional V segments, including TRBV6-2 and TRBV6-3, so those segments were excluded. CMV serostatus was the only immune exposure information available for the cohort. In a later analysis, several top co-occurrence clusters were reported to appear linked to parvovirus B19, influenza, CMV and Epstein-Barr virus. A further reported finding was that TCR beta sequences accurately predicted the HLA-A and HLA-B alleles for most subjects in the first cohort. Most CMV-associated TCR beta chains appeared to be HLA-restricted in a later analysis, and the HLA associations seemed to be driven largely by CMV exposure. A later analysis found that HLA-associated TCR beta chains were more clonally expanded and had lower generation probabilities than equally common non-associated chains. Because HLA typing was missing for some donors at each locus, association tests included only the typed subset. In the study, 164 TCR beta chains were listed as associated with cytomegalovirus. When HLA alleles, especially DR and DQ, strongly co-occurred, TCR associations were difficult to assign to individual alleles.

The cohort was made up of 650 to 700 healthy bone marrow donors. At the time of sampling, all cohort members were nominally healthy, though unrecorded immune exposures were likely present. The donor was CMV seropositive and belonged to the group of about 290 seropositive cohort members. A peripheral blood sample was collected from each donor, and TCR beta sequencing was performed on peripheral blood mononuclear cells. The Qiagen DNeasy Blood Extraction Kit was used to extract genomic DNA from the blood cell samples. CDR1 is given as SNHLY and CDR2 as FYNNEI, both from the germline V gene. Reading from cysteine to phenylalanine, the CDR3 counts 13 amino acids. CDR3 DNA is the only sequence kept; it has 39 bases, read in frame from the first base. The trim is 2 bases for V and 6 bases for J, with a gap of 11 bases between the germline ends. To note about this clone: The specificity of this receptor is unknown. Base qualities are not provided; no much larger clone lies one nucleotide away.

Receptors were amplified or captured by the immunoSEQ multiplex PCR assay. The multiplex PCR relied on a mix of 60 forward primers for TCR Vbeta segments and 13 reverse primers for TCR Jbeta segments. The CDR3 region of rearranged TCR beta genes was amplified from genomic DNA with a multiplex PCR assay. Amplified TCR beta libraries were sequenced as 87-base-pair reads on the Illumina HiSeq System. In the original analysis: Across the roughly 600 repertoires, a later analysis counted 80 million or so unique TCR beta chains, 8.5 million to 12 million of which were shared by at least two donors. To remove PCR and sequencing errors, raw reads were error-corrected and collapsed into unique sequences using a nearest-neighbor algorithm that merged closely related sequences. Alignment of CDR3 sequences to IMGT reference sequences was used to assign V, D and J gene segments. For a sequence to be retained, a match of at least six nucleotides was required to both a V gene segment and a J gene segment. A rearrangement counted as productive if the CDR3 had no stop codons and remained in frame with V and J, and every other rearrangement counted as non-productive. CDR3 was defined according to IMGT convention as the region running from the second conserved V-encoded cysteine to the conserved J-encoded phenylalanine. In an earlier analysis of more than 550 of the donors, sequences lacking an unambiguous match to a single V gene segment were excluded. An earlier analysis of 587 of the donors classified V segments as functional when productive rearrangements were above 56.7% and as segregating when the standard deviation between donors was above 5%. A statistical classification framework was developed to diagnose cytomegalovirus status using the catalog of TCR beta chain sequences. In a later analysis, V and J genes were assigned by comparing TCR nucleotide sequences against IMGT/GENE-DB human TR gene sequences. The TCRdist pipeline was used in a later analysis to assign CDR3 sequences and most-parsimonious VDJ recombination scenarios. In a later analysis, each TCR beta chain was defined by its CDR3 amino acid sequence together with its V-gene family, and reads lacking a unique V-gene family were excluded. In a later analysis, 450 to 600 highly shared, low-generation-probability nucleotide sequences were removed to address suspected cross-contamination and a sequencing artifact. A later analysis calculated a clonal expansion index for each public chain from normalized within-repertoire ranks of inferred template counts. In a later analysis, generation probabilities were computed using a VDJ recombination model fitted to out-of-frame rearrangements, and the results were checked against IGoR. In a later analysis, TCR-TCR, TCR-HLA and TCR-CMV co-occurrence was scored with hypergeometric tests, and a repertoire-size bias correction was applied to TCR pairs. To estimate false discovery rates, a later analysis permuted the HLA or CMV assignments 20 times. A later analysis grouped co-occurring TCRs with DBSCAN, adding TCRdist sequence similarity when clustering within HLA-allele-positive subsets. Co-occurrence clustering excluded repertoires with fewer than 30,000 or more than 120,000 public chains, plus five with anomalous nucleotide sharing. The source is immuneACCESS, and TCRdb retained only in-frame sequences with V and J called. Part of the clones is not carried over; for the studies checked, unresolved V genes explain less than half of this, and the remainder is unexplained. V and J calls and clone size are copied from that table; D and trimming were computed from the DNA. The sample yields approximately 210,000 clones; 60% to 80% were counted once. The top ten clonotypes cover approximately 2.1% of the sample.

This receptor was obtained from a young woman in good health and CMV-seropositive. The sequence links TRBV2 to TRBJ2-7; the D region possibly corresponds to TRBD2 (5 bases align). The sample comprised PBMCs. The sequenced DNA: TGTGCCAGCAGTGAATCGGGGTTAAGCGAGCAGTACTTC. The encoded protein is CASSESGLSEQYF.